Listed below are T cell receptor beta chains from one sample, sequenced in a study of vaccination and CD4 T cells after COVID-19. No antigen is known for these receptors. TCRdb re-called the PCR reads through MiXCR, storing one row per CDR3 protein. The top ten clones hold more than 30% of a sample with 5,000 to 6,500 distinct CDR3 sequences, around 30% of them seen once. Sequencing used CD4+ T cells from blood, cultured in vitro, obtained after SARS-CoV-2 vaccination. The receptors shown here come from a human donor who had recovered from COVID-19. The CDR3 runs from the conserved cysteine through the conserved F or W. The D gene is left open where the match is weak. Size tells how often a clone was seen (once, few, many) or the class of an expanded clone, and some rows leave it out.

j_gene: TRBJ2-5
abundance: NA
d_gene: NA
v_gene: TRBV2
CDR3nt: TGTGCCAGCAGTGAAGCAGAGACCCAGTACTTC
CDR3aa: CASSEAETQYF

j_gene: TRBJ1-1
abundance: few
d_gene: TRBD1
v_gene: TRBV7-6
CDR3nt: TGTGCCAGCAGCTTAGGATCACAGGGGAGTGAAGCTTTCTTT
CDR3aa: CASSLGSQGSEAFF

j_gene: TRBJ1-2
abundance: NA
d_gene: NA
v_gene: TRBV5-1
CDR3nt: TGCGCCAGCGGGGTTGGGGACGACAGGAACTATGGCTACACCTTC
CDR3aa: CASGVGDDRNYGYTF

j_gene: TRBJ1-4
abundance: NA
d_gene: NA
v_gene: TRBV7-9
CDR3nt: TGTGCCAGCAGCCGGGGCACACGTAATGAAAAACTGTTTTTT
CDR3aa: CASSRGTRNEKLFF

j_gene: TRBJ2-7
abundance: NA
d_gene: NA
v_gene: TRBV20-1
CDR3nt: TGCAGTGCTAGAGATTCGGAACGGCCCTACGAGCAGTACTTC
CDR3aa: CSARDSERPYEQYF

j_gene: TRBJ1-1
abundance: NA
d_gene: NA
v_gene: TRBV29-1
CDR3nt: TGCAGCGTTGAGACTGCTGGGAACACTGAAGCTTTCTTT
CDR3aa: CSVETAGNTEAFF

j_gene: TRBJ2-7
abundance: NA
d_gene: TRBD1
v_gene: TRBV20-1
CDR3nt: TGCAGTGCTAGTGACCGGGACAGGGGCGTCGGCGAGCAGTACTTC
CDR3aa: CSASDRDRGVGEQYF

j_gene: TRBJ2-3
abundance: NA
d_gene: NA
v_gene: TRBV19
CDR3nt: TGTGCCAGTAGCGGGGGACTTCGGGGCACAGATACGCAGTATTTT
CDR3aa: CASSGGLRGTDTQYF

j_gene: TRBJ1-2
abundance: NA
d_gene: NA
v_gene: TRBV6-1
CDR3nt: TGTGCCAGCAGTACCGGGGGATGGGGCTATGGCTACACCTTC
CDR3aa: CASSTGGWGYGYTF

j_gene: TRBJ2-1
abundance: NA
d_gene: NA
v_gene: TRBV9
CDR3nt: TGTGCCAGCAGCGTAGGGGCAGGCCAAAATGAGCAGTTCTTC
CDR3aa: CASSVGAGQNEQFF

j_gene: TRBJ2-3
abundance: NA
d_gene: TRBD2
v_gene: TRBV9
CDR3nt: TGTGCCAGCAGCGTAGACCGGACTAGCGGGGGGTATACGCAGTATTTT
CDR3aa: CASSVDRTSGGYTQYF

j_gene: TRBJ1-1
abundance: NA
d_gene: TRBD1
v_gene: TRBV28
CDR3nt: TGTGCCAGCAGTTCCTGGGACAGGGGGAGGTCGGGACCTTTCTTT
CDR3aa: CASSSWDRGRSGPFF

j_gene: TRBJ1-6
abundance: few
d_gene: NA
v_gene: TRBV4-3
CDR3nt: TGCGCCAGCAGCCAAGTACTAGTCTCACCCCTCCACTTT
CDR3aa: CASSQVLVSPLHF

j_gene: TRBJ1-3
abundance: NA
d_gene: TRBD1
v_gene: TRBV19
CDR3nt: TGTGCCAGTAGTTCCACAGGGGCTACTGGAAACACCATATATTTT
CDR3aa: CASSSTGATGNTIYF

j_gene: TRBJ2-3
abundance: NA
d_gene: TRBD2
v_gene: TRBV6-1
CDR3nt: TGTGCCAGCAGGGCTCTAGCGGGGGCCACAGATACGCAGTATTTT
CDR3aa: CASRALAGATDTQYF

j_gene: TRBJ2-5
abundance: few
d_gene: TRBD2
v_gene: TRBV20-1
CDR3nt: TGCAGTGCAAGACTAGCGTTCAAAGAGACCCAGTACTTC
CDR3aa: CSARLAFKETQYF

j_gene: TRBJ1-2
abundance: few
d_gene: NA
v_gene: TRBV7-2
CDR3nt: TGTGCCAGCAGCCCCAAGTTCGGCGACGGCTACACCTTC
CDR3aa: CASSPKFGDGYTF

j_gene: TRBJ1-2
abundance: NA
d_gene: NA
v_gene: TRBV6-2/TRBV6-3
CDR3nt: TGTGCCAGCAGCCGAGACAGGAGCTATGGCTACACCTTC
CDR3aa: CASSRDRSYGYTF

j_gene: TRBJ1-3
abundance: NA
d_gene: TRBD1
v_gene: TRBV20-1
CDR3nt: TGCAGTGCCACCGGGACAGGGGGACTGAGAAACACCATATATTTT
CDR3aa: CSATGTGGLRNTIYF

j_gene: TRBJ2-2
abundance: NA
d_gene: TRBD1
v_gene: TRBV19
CDR3nt: TGTGCCAGTATCGACAGGGAAAGCCCTAACACCGGGGAGCTGTTTTTT
CDR3aa: CASIDRESPNTGELFF

j_gene: TRBJ1-1
abundance: few
d_gene: NA
v_gene: TRBV7-2
CDR3nt: TGTGCCAGCAGCTGGACGGAGGCCAACACTGAAGCTTTCTTT
CDR3aa: CASSWTEANTEAFF

j_gene: TRBJ1-2
abundance: NA
d_gene: TRBD1
v_gene: TRBV6-2/TRBV6-3
CDR3nt: TGTGCCAGCAGCGACGACAGGGGATTTGGCTACACCTTC
CDR3aa: CASSDDRGFGYTF

j_gene: TRBJ1-4
abundance: few
d_gene: NA
v_gene: TRBV15
CDR3nt: TGTGCCACCAGCAGAGCCGGGCAGAATGAAAAACTGTTTTTT
CDR3aa: CATSRAGQNEKLFF

j_gene: TRBJ1-6
abundance: once
d_gene: NA
v_gene: TRBV12-3/TRBV12-4
CDR3nt: TGTGCCAGCAGTTTAGATGGTTCTCGCAATTCACCCCTCCACTTT
CDR3aa: CASSLDGSRNSPLHF

j_gene: TRBJ2-1
abundance: few
d_gene: TRBD1
v_gene: TRBV27
CDR3nt: TGTGCCAGCAGTCCGGACAGGGCGCATGAGCAGTTCTTC
CDR3aa: CASSPDRAHEQFF

j_gene: TRBJ1-1
abundance: few
d_gene: NA
v_gene: TRBV29-1
CDR3nt: TGCAGCGTTCGTAGTGTCGGGAACACTGAAGCTTTCTTT
CDR3aa: CSVRSVGNTEAFF

j_gene: TRBJ2-5
abundance: NA
d_gene: NA
v_gene: TRBV19
CDR3nt: TGTGCCAGTAGTCAGGGCTCGCGGGAGACCCAGTACTTC
CDR3aa: CASSQGSRETQYF

j_gene: TRBJ2-1
abundance: NA
d_gene: TRBD1
v_gene: TRBV5-1
CDR3nt: TGCGCCAGCAGTCCCGGGACAGGGGATCACAATGAGCAGTTCTTC
CDR3aa: CASSPGTGDHNEQFF

j_gene: TRBJ2-5
abundance: few
d_gene: NA
v_gene: TRBV19
CDR3nt: TGTGCCAGTAGTGGGGGCCTTGCTCGGGAGACCCAGTACTTC
CDR3aa: CASSGGLARETQYF

j_gene: TRBJ2-5
abundance: NA
d_gene: TRBD1
v_gene: TRBV29-1
CDR3nt: TGCAGCGTTGAGTGGCAGAGGGGGCCCCAGTACTTC
CDR3aa: CSVEWQRGPQYF

j_gene: TRBJ1-5
abundance: NA
d_gene: NA
v_gene: TRBV20-1
CDR3nt: TGCAGTGCGCGGGTGTGGGAGGCCCAAAATCAGCCCCAGCATTTT
CDR3aa: CSARVWEAQNQPQHF

j_gene: TRBJ1-1
abundance: few
d_gene: TRBD1
v_gene: TRBV7-9
CDR3nt: TGTGCCAGCAGCCCGCTAGGGTATAGGGACAGGGGAGGCAACACTGAAGCTTTCTTT
CDR3aa: CASSPLGYRDRGGNTEAFF

j_gene: TRBJ2-7
abundance: NA
d_gene: NA
v_gene: TRBV30
CDR3nt: TGTGCCTGGAGTACCAGGGCCGAGCAGTACTTC
CDR3aa: CAWSTRAEQYF

j_gene: TRBJ1-6
abundance: few
d_gene: NA
v_gene: TRBV7-2
CDR3nt: TGTGCCAGCAGCAGGGATGGGGGGAGATTGTCACCCCTCCACTTT
CDR3aa: CASSRDGGRLSPLHF

j_gene: TRBJ2-7
abundance: once
d_gene: NA
v_gene: TRBV6-1
CDR3nt: TGTGCCAGCAGGAGGGACTCCTACGAGCAGTACTTC
CDR3aa: CASRRDSYEQYF

j_gene: TRBJ1-2
abundance: few
d_gene: TRBD1
v_gene: TRBV6-1
CDR3nt: TGTGCCAGCAGATCCGGGACAGACATCTATGGCTACACCTTC
CDR3aa: CASRSGTDIYGYTF

j_gene: TRBJ2-3
abundance: NA
d_gene: TRBD2
v_gene: TRBV28
CDR3nt: TGTGCCAGCAGTTTAACGCCGCTTTTAGGGGACTACACAGATACGCAGTATTTT
CDR3aa: CASSLTPLLGDYTDTQYF

j_gene: TRBJ2-7
abundance: NA
d_gene: TRBD2
v_gene: TRBV20-1
CDR3nt: TGCAGTGCTAGAGAGTCCCTAGCGGGAGCCGACGAGCAGTACTTC
CDR3aa: CSARESLAGADEQYF

j_gene: TRBJ1-5
abundance: few
d_gene: NA
v_gene: TRBV21-1
CDR3nt: TGTGCCAGCGTCGCGGCAGGACGCAATCAGCCCCAGCATTTT
CDR3aa: CASVAAGRNQPQHF

j_gene: TRBJ2-2
abundance: NA
d_gene: NA
v_gene: TRBV10-2
CDR3nt: TGCGCCAGCAATGACCTAGGCGGGTCGACCGGGGAGCTGTTTTTT
CDR3aa: CASNDLGGSTGELFF

j_gene: TRBJ1-6
abundance: few
d_gene: NA
v_gene: TRBV7-9
CDR3nt: TGTGCCAGCAGCCAAGGGGGGTTTGGGAATTCACCCCTCCACTTT
CDR3aa: CASSQGGFGNSPLHF

j_gene: TRBJ2-5
abundance: NA
d_gene: NA
v_gene: TRBV5-8
CDR3nt: TGTGCCAGCAGCCCGGGCCTATTGGGGGAGACCCAGTACTTC
CDR3aa: CASSPGLLGETQYF

j_gene: TRBJ2-7
abundance: NA
d_gene: TRBD2
v_gene: TRBV7-9
CDR3nt: TGTGCCAGCAGCCCCCGGGGTAGCGGGGGGAGTCGCCGCGAGCAGTACTTC
CDR3aa: CASSPRGSGGSRREQYF

j_gene: TRBJ1-5
abundance: NA
d_gene: NA
v_gene: TRBV12-3/TRBV12-4
CDR3nt: TGTGCCAGCAGTTTAGAAGGGAATAGCAATCAGCCCCAGCATTTT
CDR3aa: CASSLEGNSNQPQHF

j_gene: TRBJ1-6
abundance: medium-sized
d_gene: NA
v_gene: TRBV20-1
CDR3nt: TGCAGTGCTAGAGGGGGAAAAGGGGCACCCCTCCACTTT
CDR3aa: CSARGGKGAPLHF

j_gene: TRBJ2-3
abundance: NA
d_gene: NA
v_gene: TRBV7-2
CDR3nt: TGTGCCAGCAGCTACACAGATACGCAGTATTTT
CDR3aa: CASSYTDTQYF

j_gene: TRBJ1-2
abundance: few
d_gene: NA
v_gene: TRBV12-3/TRBV12-4
CDR3nt: TGTGCCAGCAGTCCCCGGGCTGGCTACACCTTC
CDR3aa: CASSPRAGYTF

j_gene: TRBJ1-2
abundance: NA
d_gene: NA
v_gene: TRBV7-2
CDR3nt: TGTGCCAACAGCGACCAACTGACCTATGGCTACACCTTC
CDR3aa: CANSDQLTYGYTF

j_gene: TRBJ1-2
abundance: NA
d_gene: NA
v_gene: TRBV2
CDR3nt: TGTGCCAGCAAAGGCCGAGTCTATGGCTACACCTTC
CDR3aa: CASKGRVYGYTF

j_gene: TRBJ1-2
abundance: NA
d_gene: TRBD1
v_gene: TRBV29-1
CDR3nt: TGCAGCGTTGAAGGGACAGGGATAGGCTACACCTTC
CDR3aa: CSVEGTGIGYTF

j_gene: TRBJ1-1
abundance: few
d_gene: NA
v_gene: TRBV12-3/TRBV12-4
CDR3nt: TGTGCCAGCAGTTTGGGGGAACCTGAAGCTTTCTTT
CDR3aa: CASSLGEPEAFF

j_gene: TRBJ2-3
abundance: NA
d_gene: NA
v_gene: TRBV10-3
CDR3nt: TGTGCCATCAGTGGGACGGATACTAGCACAGATACGCAGTATTTT
CDR3aa: CAISGTDTSTDTQYF

j_gene: TRBJ2-5
abundance: few
d_gene: TRBD1
v_gene: TRBV20-1
CDR3nt: TGCAGTGCTAGAGATTGGGACAGGTTACGGACCCAGTACTTC
CDR3aa: CSARDWDRLRTQYF

j_gene: TRBJ1-6
abundance: NA
d_gene: TRBD1
v_gene: TRBV6-1
CDR3nt: TGTGCCAGCAGGGACAGGGACAATTCACCCCTCCACTTT
CDR3aa: CASRDRDNSPLHF

j_gene: TRBJ1-6
abundance: few
d_gene: NA
v_gene: TRBV20-1
CDR3nt: TGCAGTGCTAGAGAACCACCAGGAGTAACGAATTCACCCCTCCACTTT
CDR3aa: CSAREPPGVTNSPLHF

j_gene: TRBJ1-1
abundance: medium-sized
d_gene: NA
v_gene: TRBV19
CDR3nt: TGTGCCAGTAGTATAGATACCGGGAACACTGAAGCTTTCTTT
CDR3aa: CASSIDTGNTEAFF

j_gene: TRBJ2-3
abundance: few
d_gene: NA
v_gene: TRBV6-2/TRBV6-3
CDR3nt: TGTGCCAGCCGAAGGGGCTTGGATACGCAGTATTTT
CDR3aa: CASRRGLDTQYF

j_gene: TRBJ2-7
abundance: NA
d_gene: TRBD2
v_gene: TRBV7-2
CDR3nt: TGTGCCAGCAGCTTAGGCGGGGGCTCCTACGAGCAGTACTTC
CDR3aa: CASSLGGGSYEQYF